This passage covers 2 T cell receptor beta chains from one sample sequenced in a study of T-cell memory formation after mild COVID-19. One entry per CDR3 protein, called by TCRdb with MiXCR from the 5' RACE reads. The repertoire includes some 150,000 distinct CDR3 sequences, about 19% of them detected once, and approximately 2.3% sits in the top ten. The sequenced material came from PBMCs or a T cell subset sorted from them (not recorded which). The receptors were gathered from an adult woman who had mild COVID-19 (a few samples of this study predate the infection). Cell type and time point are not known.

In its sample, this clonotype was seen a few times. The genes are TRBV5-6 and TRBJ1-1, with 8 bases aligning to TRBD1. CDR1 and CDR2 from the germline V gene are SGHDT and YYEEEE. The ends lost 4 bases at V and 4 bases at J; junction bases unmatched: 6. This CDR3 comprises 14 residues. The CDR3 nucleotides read TGTGCCAGCAGCCCAGGACAGGGAGGCACTGAAGCTTTCTTT. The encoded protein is CASSPGQGGTEAFF. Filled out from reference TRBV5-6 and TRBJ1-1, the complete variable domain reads DAGVTQSPTHLIKTRGQQVTLRCSPKSGHDTVSWYQQALGQGPQFIFQYYEEEERQRGNFPDRFSGHQFPNYSSELNVNALLLGDSALYLCASSPGQGGTEAFFGQGTRLTVV.

The CDR3 is CATSSSSGSIPGELFF. The DNA for the CDR3 is TGTGCCACCAGCAGTTCTAGCGGGAGTATCCCCGGGGAGCTGTTTTTT. J is TRBJ2-2 and V is TRBV24-1, with 10 bases aligning to TRBD2. Germline V gene sequence: CDR1 KGHDR, CDR2 SFDVKD. V lost 7 bases to trimming and J lost 6 bases; unmatched junction nucleotides: 10. CDR3 length: 16 residues.